The 20 T cell receptor beta chains presented below share a single source sample, sequenced in a study of blood T cells in healthy people across ages. For the second PCR, which ran for 7 to 11 cycles, a sample-barcoded 5' primer and a J-beta primer mix were used. MiXCR, run by TCRdb on the 5' RACE reads, gives a single entry per CDR3 protein. The sample carries about 290,000 distinct CDR3 sequences, 27% recorded once. The sample consisted of blood. These receptors were obtained from a woman aged 70-85 years in good health.

This rearrangement joins TRBV5-1 to TRBJ2-3, with 11 nucleotides matching TRBD2. From germline, CDR1 is SGHRS and CDR2 YFSETQ. J lost 4 bases, V lost 8 bases, and 9 bases had no gene match. This CDR3 contains 15 residues. In DNA form, the CDR3 reads TGCGCCAGTCAAGCAACTAGCGGGAGTCCAGATACGCAGTATTTT. Its translation: CASQATSGSPDTQYF.

The chain carries TRBV7-8 and TRBJ2-1; 7 nucleotides match TRBD2. The CDR3 loop spans 18 amino acids. Unmatched junction bases numbered 12, after V lost 1 base and J lost 3 bases. Germline V gene data show CDR1 as SGHVS and CDR2 as FQNEAQ. Here the CDR3 reads CASSLDPPLAAIYNEQFF. In nucleotides, the CDR3 is TGTGCCAGCAGCTTAGACCCACCCCTAGCGGCAATCTACAATGAGCAGTTCTTC.

Regarding this clonotype: At one end the junction does not follow the germline gene, possibly because of a read error. CDR3 sequence (DNA): TGTGCTAGCAGCCCCCTTGGGGATGCCGGGGAGCTGTTTTTT. Protein: CASSPLGDAGELFF. The V gene is TRBV7-7, the J gene TRBJ2-2; D is uncertain. Germline CDR1 reads SSHAT; CDR2 reads FNYEAQ (reference sequence). This CDR3 is 14 amino acids long.

This chain links TRBV6-5 with TRBJ1-4, with D possibly matching TRBD1 (6 bases). In germline, CDR1 is MNHEY, CDR2 SVGAGI. With 5 bases removed from V and 0 bases from J, the gap between germline ends came to 13 bases. This CDR3 region has 16 residues. The CDR3 nucleotides are TGTGCCAGCAGTCAAAACAGGGCTGCAACTAATGAAAAACTGTTTTTT. Residues: CASSQNRAATNEKLFF.

This chain links TRBV28 with TRBJ2-2, with unresolved D. The germline V and J ends were trimmed by 7 bases and 5 bases, with 8 bases remaining between them. The germline CDR1 and CDR2 sequences are MDHEN and SYDVKM. The CDR3 contains 12 residues. CDR3 nucleotide sequence: TGTGCCAGCACCGTTAAAACCGGGGAGCTGTTTTTT. It translates to CASTVKTGELFF.

This clonotype was seen repeatedly, ten times or more. The CDR3 is CSARDPSTSGRNIQYF. The CDR3 coding sequence is TGCAGTGCTAGAGATCCTTCGACTAGCGGGAGAAACATTCAGTACTTC. The V call is TRBV20-1, the J call TRBJ2-4; TRBD2 matches at 12 bases. The V gene's germline CDR1 is DFQATT and CDR2 SNEGSKA (reference sequence). This CDR3 has 16 residues. V shed 0 bases, J shed 6 bases, and the junction held 6 bases outside the gene matches.

The genes are TRBV6-2 or TRBV6-3 and TRBJ2-5, with 9 positions matching TRBD2. The end of the DNA fits TRBJ2-1 better, so the J call may be wrong. The CDR3 has 14 amino acids. Per germline, CDR1 MNHEY and CDR2 SVGEGT. CDR3 sequence: CASSYASGVNEQFF. CDR3 DNA sequence: TGTGCCAGCAGTTACGCTAGCGGGGTGAATGAGCAGTTCTTC.

The V gene is TRBV4-1, the J gene TRBJ2-5, with D possibly being TRBD1 or TRBD2 (6 bases each). This CDR3 is 15 amino acids long. V was shortened by 1 base and J by 4 bases, with 13 bases between the two germline ends. Germline V gives CDR1 MGHRA, CDR2 YSYEKL. The CDR3 reads CASSQGGGRVETQYF. The CDR3 DNA reads as TGCGCCAGCAGCCAAGGTGGGGGGCGCGTAGAGACCCAGTACTTC.

The genes are TRBV12-3 or TRBV12-4 and TRBJ2-5; the match to TRBD1 covers 7 bases. CDR3 length: 14 residues. V gave up 6 bases and J gave up 2 bases; unmatched junction bases: 6. CDR3 bases: TGTGCCAGCAGCCAAACGGGACAGCAAGAGACCCAGTACTTC. Its translation is CASSQTGQQETQYF.

This clonotype has only a few counts. The J gene is TRBJ2-3, the V gene TRBV25-1, with 9 bases fitting TRBD2. The germline CDR1 and CDR2 sequences are MGHDK and SYGVNS. The CDR3 consists of 16 residues. The trim removed 4 bases at V and 4 bases at J, leaving 9 bases unmatched. The CDR3: CASSVGLARPADTQYF. The DNA of the CDR3 is TGTGCCAGCAGTGTCGGACTAGCGAGGCCCGCAGATACGCAGTATTTT.

This rearrangement joins TRBV20-1 to TRBJ1-6; D is undetermined. Trimming left V 3 bases short and J 8 bases short, with 5 bases between. The germline V gene encodes CDR1 DFQATT and CDR2 SNEGSKA (reference sequence). This CDR3 has 11 residues. This CDR3 is CSAREDSPLHF. CDR3 sequence (DNA): TGCAGTGCTAGGGAAGATTCACCCCTCCACTTT.

The rearrangement uses TRBV14 and TRBJ2-7; the D gene could be TRBD1 or TRBD2 (7 bases each). The germline V gene encodes CDR1 SGHDN and CDR2 FVKESK. V was shortened by 4 bases and J by 2 bases, with 18 bases between the two germline ends. This CDR3 contains 16 residues. The CDR3 DNA follows: TGTGCCAGCAGCCCGGGGGGACAGTCTATTACCTACGAGCAGTACTTC. It encodes CASSPGGQSITYEQYF.

This clonotype has only a few counts. The J gene is TRBJ1-2, the V gene TRBV7-9, with no clear D. The CDR3 sequence is 11 residues long. CDR1 is SEHNR, CDR2 FQNEAQ, per germline (reference sequence). V lost 8 bases, J lost 4 bases, and 8 bases lay in between. The CDR3 bases are TGTGCCAGCGGGTTGCTCTATGGCTACACCTTC. It yields the protein CASGLLYGYTF.

The rearrangement joins TRBV29-1 to TRBJ1-1; maybe TRBD1 (6 bases). Germline V CDR1 and CDR2: SQVTM, ANQGSEA. This CDR3 spans 12 amino acids. V lost 7 bases and J 4 bases, leaving 13 bases between the germline ends. The CDR3 sequence is CSARTESTEAFF. In DNA, the CDR3 is TGCAGCGCCCGGACAGAGAGCACTGAAGCTTTCTTT.

The J gene is TRBJ2-1, the V gene TRBV11-3; 13 nucleotides agree with TRBD2. The germline gives CDR1 SGHNT, CDR2 YENEEA. The V segment lost 8 bases and the J segment 5 bases; nucleotides outside the gene matches: 6. This CDR3 is 15 amino acids long. This CDR3 reads CASQSGLAGDNEQFF. DNA of the CDR3: TGTGCCAGCCAATCCGGACTAGCGGGAGACAATGAGCAGTTCTTC.

This clonotype was found many times. This rearrangement joins TRBV3-1 to TRBJ1-1, with TRBD1 identical over 10 bases. Germline V gives CDR1 LGHDT, CDR2 YNNKEL (reference sequence). Trimming took 0 bases from V and 4 from J; bases not matched to a gene: 11. The CDR3 is 18 residues long. The CDR3 region is CASSQEGQGRRSATEAFF. The DNA for the CDR3 is TGTGCCAGCAGCCAAGAGGGACAGGGGAGGAGGTCGGCCACTGAAGCTTTCTTT.

This chain joins TRBV5-5 and TRBJ2-7, with D possibly being TRBD1 or TRBD2 (5 bases each). Germline V gives CDR1 SGHKS, CDR2 YYEKEE (reference sequence). The length of the CDR3 is 15 residues. V was trimmed by 0 bases and J by 2 bases, leaving 12 bases between them. CDR3 residues: CASSLVGGDTYEQYF. The CDR3 DNA sequence: TGTGCCAGCAGCTTGGTTGGGGGAGACACCTACGAGCAGTACTTC.

The CDR3 nucleotides read TGCAGTGCTAGCGCCCCCAACTGGGGCCAAGAGACCCAGTACTTC. This sequence encodes CSASAPNWGQETQYF. The chain combines TRBV20-1 with TRBJ2-5; the D is unclear. The V and J ends lost 3 bases and 1 base respectively, with 15 bases between them. This CDR3 spans 15 amino acids. Per germline, CDR1 DFQATT and CDR2 SNEGSKA (reference sequence).

This clonotype was seen a few times. J is TRBJ1-4 and V is TRBV7-9; no clear D. With 5 bases removed from V and 0 bases from J, the gap between germline ends came to 10 bases. This CDR3 is built from 15 residues. Per the germline V gene, CDR1 is SEHNR and CDR2 is FQNEAQ (reference sequence). The CDR3 reads CASSREGTTNEKLFF. The CDR3 bases are TGTGCCAGCAGCCGTGAGGGTACAACTAATGAAAAACTGTTTTTT.

This clonotype was counted only a few times. Germline and junction disagree at one end, which may indicate a read error. The chain couples TRBV6-6 to TRBJ1-2; 7 positions match TRBD1. The CDR3 is 14 residues long. CDR1 is MNHNY and CDR2 is SVGAGI in the germline V gene (reference sequence). For the CDR3, the DNA is TGTGCCTGCAGTTACTCGGGACAGAAGAAGGGCTACACCTTC. Translated: CACSYSGQKKGYTF.